A single sample gave rise to the 10 T cell receptor beta chains below, sequenced in a study of CD4 T cells in relation to SARS-CoV-2 and coronaviruses. Before the COVID-19 pandemic, during about 2010-2018, CD4+ T cells were taken from unexposed donors. Profiled with immunoSEQ multiplex PCR; TCRdb holds only in-frame clones, not every one. Here the sample spans about 64,000 clones, around 93% being singletons. The sequenced sample was naive CD4+ T cells from PBMCs. The subset: naive CD4+ T cells isolated by negative enrichment. These TCRs come from a human donor in good health.

The chain combines TRBV28 with TRBJ1-5; maybe TRBD1 (6 bases). Between the trimmed V and J ends, which lost 10 bases and 4 bases, there was a span of 17 bases. The germline gives CDR1 MDHEN, CDR2 SYDVKM. CDR3 length: 14 amino acids. This CDR3 is CANRAGGRNQPQHF. CDR3 nucleotides: TGTGCCAACCGAGCCGGGGGCAGGAATCAGCCCCAGCATTTT.

In this sample, this clone turned up once. The chain uses TRBV28 and TRBJ2-7; tentatively, D is TRBD1 (6 bases). Trimming stripped 6 bases from V and 3 bases from J, with 27 bases between. Germline V gives CDR1 MDHEN, CDR2 SYDVKM. There are 18 residues in the CDR3. The CDR3 DNA follows: TGTGCCAGCAGCCTCTTCCCGGGGCTCGGGGACACTGGCTACGAGCAGTACTTC. It encodes CASSLFPGLGDTGYEQYF.

The chain has TRBV6-5 and TRBJ1-1, with D possibly being TRBD1 (6 bases). Per the germline V gene, CDR1 is MNHEY and CDR2 is SVGAGI. Trimming shortened V by 7 bases and J by 3 bases, and 18 bases separated the two germline ends. The CDR3 loop spans 15 amino acids. DNA for the CDR3: TGTGCCAGCAACCGGTGGGGGGGCCGAGACACTGAAGCTTTCTTT. The encoded protein is CASNRWGGRDTEAFF.

V and J are TRBV27 and TRBJ2-7; possibly TRBD1 for D (5 bases). The length of the CDR3 is 13 residues. Germline V lookup: CDR1 MNHEY, CDR2 SMNVEV (reference sequence). Trimming pared 5 bases from V and 4 bases from J, leaving 12 bases between. The CDR3 sequence: CASSLYPGYEQYF. CDR3 nucleotide sequence: TGTGCCAGCAGTCTTTACCCAGGGTACGAGCAGTACTTC.

The rearrangement links TRBV5-1 to TRBJ2-1; 11 positions agree with TRBD2. CDR1 is SGHRS and CDR2 is YFSETQ in the germline V gene. The CDR3 consists of 16 residues. With 4 bases clipped from V and 4 bases from J, the junction kept 7 bases outside the gene matches. In nucleotides, the CDR3 is TGCGCCAGCAGCCGTGAGGCTAGCGGGAGGTACAATGAGCAGTTCTTC. It encodes CASSREASGRYNEQFF.

The CDR3 sequence is CASSFRGKPVDEQYF. The CDR3 DNA reads TGTGCCAGCAGTTTTCGTGGAAAACCGGTGGACGAGCAGTACTTC. The chain has TRBV27 and TRBJ2-7; no clear D. Trimming shortened V by 3 bases and J by 5 bases, and 17 bases separated the two germline ends. The germline V gene has CDR1 MNHEY and CDR2 SMNVEV (reference sequence). The length of the CDR3 is 15 residues.

The chain employs TRBV4-1 and TRBJ1-6; TRBD1 might be the D (5 bases). The CDR3 length is 18 residues. The V and J ends lost 0 bases and 1 base respectively, with 13 bases between them. Germline V gene sequence: CDR1 MGHRA, CDR2 YSYEKL. The CDR3 DNA sequence: TGCGCCAGCAGCCAAGATGTCGGCAGGGCTTCCTATAATTCACCCCTCCACTTT. This sequence encodes CASSQDVGRASYNSPLHF.

V usage is TRBV3-1 (or the pseudogene TRBV3-2) and J usage is TRBJ2-5; D uncertain. In germline, CDR1 is LGHDT, CDR2 YNNKEL (reference sequence). The CDR3 is 12 residues long. V was shortened by 4 bases and J by 4 bases, with 7 bases between the two germline ends. CDR3 coding DNA: TGTGCCAGCAGCCCCCAGTCAGAGACCCAGTACTTC. Translated, it gives CASSPQSETQYF.

DNA for the CDR3: TGTGCCAGCAGTTTTGTTCCCGGAGATTACGAGCAGTACTTC. It is translated as CASSFVPGDYEQYF. The chain recombines TRBV27 with TRBJ2-7; no definite D call. Trimming removed 3 bases at V and 4 bases at J, with 13 bases between. CDR3 length equals 14 residues. From germline, CDR1 is MNHEY and CDR2 SMNVEV (reference sequence).

V usage is TRBV27 and J usage is TRBJ1-5; 8 nucleotides agree with TRBD1. Germline CDR1 MNHEY, CDR2 SMNVEV (reference sequence). J gave up 7 bases and V 5 bases, and 10 bases lay outside the gene matches. This CDR3 is 15 amino acids long. The CDR3 protein is CASSASGQGAQPQHF. DNA for the CDR3: TGTGCCAGCAGTGCCTCGGGGCAGGGGGCCCAGCCCCAGCATTTT.